This entry lists 27 T cell receptor beta chains sequenced from one sample in a study of breast tumors, draining lymph nodes, adjacent tissues. TCRdb processed the multiplex PCR reads anew with MiXCR; each CDR3 protein has one entry. In the table there are 200,000 or so distinct CDR3 sequences, 31% of which are singletons. Samples came from axillary lymph nodes draining the breast cancer. The source material was axillary lymph node tissue. The receptors here all came from a female donor with breast cancer. Some clones in this sample may be carry-over from other donors' samples.

The chain employs TRBV5-5 and TRBJ1-4; a weak D match, TRBD1 (6 bases). In germline, CDR1 is SGHKS, CDR2 YYEKEE (reference sequence). The CDR3 length is 15 residues. Trimming removed 5 bases from V and 6 bases from J, with 17 bases in between. CDR3 DNA sequence: TGTGCCAGCAGTGGGGGATGGACAGCTCATGAAAAACTGTTTTTT. It codes for CASSGGWTAHEKLFF.

There are many counts of this clonotype. This sequence joins TRBV6-5 and TRBJ2-5, with 12 bases lining up with TRBD2. This CDR3 region has 16 residues. Germline CDR1 MNHEY, CDR2 SVGAGI. V trimming: 2 bases; J trimming: 2 bases; junction bases outside the gene matches: 3. The CDR3 reads CASSYRTSGTQETQYF. CDR3 DNA: TGTGCCAGCAGTTACCGGACTAGCGGGACTCAAGAGACCCAGTACTTC.

In its sample, this clonotype was seen once. This chain uses TRBV13 with TRBJ2-7; possible D gene TRBD2, 6 bases. Trimming stripped 5 bases from V and 3 bases from J, with 26 bases between. The germline V gene encodes CDR1 PRHDT and CDR2 FYEKMQ (reference sequence). The CDR3 totals 18 residues. As DNA, the CDR3 is TGTGCCAGCAGCCCGGCGGGGACGGATAAAAAGAGTAACTACGAGCAGTACTTC. Translating it yields CASSPAGTDKKSNYEQYF.

In its sample, this clonotype was seen many times. The chain employs TRBV7-6 and TRBJ1-5; TRBD1 matches 11 bases. Losses at the gene ends were 5 bases for V and 6 bases for J; bases not matched to a gene: 6. The CDR3 consists of 15 residues. Germline CDR1 SGHVS, CDR2 FNYEAQ. The CDR3 DNA reads TGTGCCAGCAGCGCCTGGACAGGGGGCTCTCAGCCCCAGCATTTT. Translated, it gives CASSAWTGGSQPQHF.

Ten or more counts support this clonotype. The J gene is TRBJ2-7, the V gene TRBV20-1; D unclear. V was cut by 6 bases and J by 2 bases, with 17 bases left in between. The CDR3 totals 14 residues. From germline, CDR1 is DFQATT and CDR2 SNEGSKA (reference sequence). The CDR3: CSAPFLGLTYEQYF. In DNA form, the CDR3 reads TGCAGTGCCCCATTCTTAGGGCTAACCTACGAGCAGTACTTC.

In its sample, this clonotype was seen once. The V call is TRBV20-1, the J call TRBJ1-4; 7 bases are a match to TRBD1. The CDR3 loop spans 15 amino acids. Germline V lookup: CDR1 DFQATT, CDR2 SNEGSKA (reference sequence). V was pared by 3 bases and J by 7 bases, with 11 bases of the junction left unmatched. CDR3 in DNA: TGCAGTGCTAGCCCCTCCGCAGGGGGGCGTGAAAAACTGTTTTTT. Protein sequence: CSASPSAGGREKLFF.

This clonotype was counted ten times or more. The chain carries TRBV15 and TRBJ2-3, with 11 bases aligning to TRBD1. Germline trimming cut 4 bases from V and 4 bases from J; bases unmatched to any gene: 7. The CDR3 runs to 16 residues. In germline, CDR1 is LNHNV, CDR2 YYDKDF (reference sequence). CDR3 residues: CATSNEDRGRSDTQYF. The CDR3 nucleotides are TGTGCCACCAGCAATGAGGACAGGGGGCGATCAGATACGCAGTATTTT. Full variable domain (outside the CDR3, taken from reference TRBV15 and TRBJ2-3): DAMVIQNPRYQVTQFGKPVTLSCSQTLNHNVMYWYQQKSSQAPKLLFHYYDKDFNNEADTPDNFQSRRPNTSFCFLDIRSPGLGDTAMYLCATSNEDRGRSDTQYFGPGTRLTVL.

About this clonotype itself: Without the conserved terminal phenylalanine or tryptophan, this CDR3 likely stems from a read error. The J gene is TRBJ2-2, the V gene TRBV5-5, with 10 bases lining up with TRBD1. Germline values: CDR1 SGHKS, CDR2 YYEKEE (reference sequence). With 3 bases clipped from V and 4 bases from J, the junction kept 0 bases outside the gene matches. The CDR3 has 14 residues. DNA of the CDR3: TGTGCCAGCAGCTGGACAGGGGGCACCGGGGAGCTGTTTTAT. This translates into CASSWTGGTGELFY.

Ten or more counts support this clonotype. The genes are TRBV5-5 and TRBJ1-5; D gene unclear. Germline loops: CDR1 SGHKS, CDR2 YYEKEE (reference sequence). The V gene lost 2 bases and the J gene lost 2 bases, with 8 bases spanning the gap. The CDR3 is made up of 14 amino acids. CDR3 residues: CASSFIGGNQPQHF. The CDR3 bases are TGTGCCAGCAGCTTTATTGGGGGCAATCAGCCCCAGCATTTT.

This clonotype appeared many times. The chain couples TRBV6-6 to TRBJ2-5; 7 nucleotides agree with TRBD1. Per germline, CDR1 MNHNY and CDR2 SVGAGI (reference sequence). V trimming: 2 bases; J trimming: 2 bases; junction bases outside the gene matches: 8. There are 16 residues in the CDR3. The CDR3 nucleotides are TGTGCCAGCAGTTACCCGACGACAGGGCCTCAAGAGACCCAGTACTTC. It encodes CASSYPTTGPQETQYF.

Regarding this clonotype: The conserved phenylalanine or tryptophan is not found at the CDR3 terminus, so this likely reflects a read error. This sequence joins TRBV27 and TRBJ1-3; tentative D call: TRBD1 (5 bases). Per the germline V gene, CDR1 is MNHEY and CDR2 is SMNVEV (reference sequence). CDR3 length: 13 amino acids. The ends were cut back, 5 bases at V and 3 bases at J, with 8 bases in the middle. This CDR3 reads CASSAGFGNTIYA. The CDR3 bases are TGTGCCAGCAGTGCAGGGTTTGGAAACACCATATATGCT.

This clonotype was detected a few times. It may be a read error: a sequence one base away is much more abundant. The CDR3 region is CSAETGPNYTEQFF. The DNA of the CDR3 is TGCAGTGCTGAGACAGGGCCCAACTACACTGAGCAGTTCTTC. The rearrangement links TRBV20-1 to TRBJ2-1; 7 bases align to TRBD1. The CDR3 has 14 amino acids. The germline V gene encodes CDR1 DFQATT and CDR2 SNEGSKA (reference sequence).

This clonotype was counted many times. The chain uses TRBV3-1 and TRBJ2-7; 10 positions agree with TRBD1. The CDR3 is made up of 16 amino acids. Germline CDR1 reads LGHDT; CDR2 reads YNNKEL (reference sequence). The V gene end was trimmed by 4 bases and the J gene end by 5 bases; junction bases not matched to a gene: 11. The CDR3 sequence is CASSPVVGQGSDEQYF. In DNA, the CDR3 is TGTGCCAGCAGCCCCGTAGTGGGACAGGGGTCCGACGAGCAGTACTTC.

This clonotype was seen ten or more times. V is TRBV18 and J is TRBJ2-7; TRBD1 matches 9 bases. Germline loops: CDR1 KGHSH, CDR2 LQKENI. The CDR3 loop spans 15 amino acids. V was pared by 2 bases and J by 2 bases, with 4 bases of the junction left unmatched. The CDR3 DNA reads TGTGCCAGCTCACCAAGGACAGGGGAAACCTACGAGCAGTACTTC. This gives the protein CASSPRTGETYEQYF. Drawing the rest from reference TRBV18 and TRBJ2-7, the complete variable domain is NAGVMQNPRHLVRRRGQEARLRCSPMKGHSHVYWYRQLPEEGLKFMVYLQKENIIDESGMPKERFSAEFPKEGPSILRIQQVVRGDSAAYFCASSPRTGETYEQYFGPGTRLTVT.

The rearrangement links TRBV7-9 to TRBJ2-2; D gene unclear. CDR1 is SEHNR, CDR2 FQNEAQ, per germline (reference sequence). V was pared by 5 bases and J by 0 bases, with 10 bases between. The CDR3 is made up of 15 amino acids. The CDR3 protein is CASSPEGSNTGELFF. The CDR3, as DNA: TGTGCCAGCAGCCCGGAAGGGTCGAACACCGGGGAGCTGTTTTTT.

This clonotype was detected many times. One end of the junction is discordant with germline, which a read error may explain. V gene TRBV20-1 combines with J gene TRBJ1-4; D might be TRBD1 (5 bases). This CDR3 has 14 residues. Germline CDR1 reads DFQATT; CDR2 reads SNEGSKA (reference sequence). In nucleotides, the CDR3 is TGCAGTGCTAAACGCAGGGTTGCTAATGGAAAACTGTTTTTT. It encodes CSAKRRVANGKLFF.

This clonotype was counted at least ten times. The V and J genes are TRBV2 and TRBJ2-5; 9 bases are a match to TRBD1. The V gene's germline CDR1 is SNHLY and CDR2 FYNNEI. The CDR3 length is 12 residues. V dropped 8 bases and J dropped 6; count of bases not matched to a gene: 4. CDR3 region: CASATGGKTQYF. CDR3 bases: TGTGCCAGCGCGACAGGGGGAAAGACCCAGTACTTC.

This clonotype occurred many times. This rearrangement joins TRBV13 to TRBJ1-4, with a weak D call TRBD1 (5 bases). The germline CDR1 and CDR2 sequences are PRHDT and FYEKMQ (reference sequence). The CDR3 is 14 amino acids. The V end was cut by 7 bases, the J end by 7 bases, with 16 bases between. CDR3 coding DNA: TGTGCCAGCACCCACCGGGGGGAGGGTGAAAAACTGTTTTTT. This gives the protein CASTHRGEGEKLFF.

This clonotype has just one count. The chain employs TRBV10-3 and TRBJ1-5; 7 bases are a match to TRBD1. The CDR3 consists of 14 residues. V was clipped by 4 bases and J by 4 bases; unmatched bases: 4. Per the germline V gene, CDR1 is ENHRY and CDR2 is SYGVKD. The CDR3 is CAISGQGRNQPQHF. CDR3 DNA sequence: TGTGCCATCAGTGGACAGGGACGGAATCAGCCCCAGCATTTT.

Details on this clonotype: One junction end disagrees with the germline gene, perhaps due to a read error. The chain links TRBV10-1 to TRBJ2-2, with 12 nucleotides matching TRBD2. This CDR3 has 16 residues. Germline CDR1 WNHNN, CDR2 SYGVQD (reference sequence). The CDR3 loop reads CASGESGTSGTGELFF. The CDR3, as DNA: TGCGCCAGCGGTGAGTCGGGGACTAGCGGGACCGGGGAGCTGTTTTTT.

This clonotype was seen many times. The chain couples TRBV19 to TRBJ1-2; D call uncertain. This CDR3 has 14 amino acids. CDR1 and CDR2 from the germline V gene are LNHDA and SQIVND (reference sequence). Trimming cost V 5 bases and J 7 bases, with 17 bases left between them. CDR3 bases: TGTGCCAGTAGTCCCCGTTTCGGGCTCGGTGGCTACACCTTC. Its protein is CASSPRFGLGGYTF.

This clonotype was seen repeatedly, ten times or more. The chain combines TRBV9 with TRBJ1-5; no reliable D call. The CDR3 consists of 12 residues. The germline CDR1 and CDR2 sequences are SGDLS and YYNGEE. V was clipped by 0 bases and J by 9 bases, with 7 bases between them. CDR3 sequence reads: CASSVDLLPQHF. The CDR3 coding sequence is TGTGCCAGCAGCGTAGATCTTTTGCCCCAGCATTTT.

Ten or more counts support this clonotype. The rearrangement links TRBV20-1 to TRBJ2-3, with D possibly being TRBD2 (6 bases). Germline loops: CDR1 DFQATT, CDR2 SNEGSKA (reference sequence). The CDR3 covers 15 residues. The ends were cut back, 3 bases at V and 2 bases at J, with 15 bases in the middle. CDR3 bases: TGCAGTGCTAGTCCGGCTAGCGCGGACACAGATACGCAGTATTTT. Amino acids: CSASPASADTDTQYF.

In its sample, this clonotype was seen many times. The chain employs TRBV6-2 or TRBV6-3 and TRBJ2-5; possible D gene TRBD2, 5 bases. V shed 8 bases and J shed 7 bases, with 17 bases lying between them. Germline V gives CDR1 MNHEY, CDR2 SVGEGT. The CDR3 loop spans 13 amino acids. The CDR3 DNA is TGTGCCAGCCGTCGTGAGGGCCGGGGGACCCAGTACTTC. It translates to CASRREGRGTQYF.

The chain joins TRBV19 to TRBJ2-7; weak D call: TRBD1 (5 bases). The ends were cut back, 4 bases at V and 0 bases at J, with 13 bases in the middle. Germline assignment: CDR1 LNHDA and CDR2 SQIVND (reference sequence). This CDR3 has 15 amino acids. CDR3 residues: CASSKDSKSSYEQYF. The CDR3 DNA reads TGTGCCAGTAGTAAAGACAGCAAAAGCTCCTACGAGCAGTACTTC.

This clonotype was seen ten or more times. The chain links TRBV7-3 to TRBJ2-1, with 8 positions matching TRBD2. Germline values: CDR1 SGHTA, CDR2 FQGTGA. The CDR3 is 12 residues long. The V gene end was trimmed by 1 base and the J gene end by 15 bases; junction bases not matched to a gene: 5. The CDR3 is CASSLRVAGRFF. CDR3 nucleotide sequence: TGTGCCAGCAGCTTAAGGGTAGCGGGGCGGTTCTTC.

The V and J genes are TRBV19 and TRBJ2-3, with TRBD2 matching 12 bases. CDR3 size: 15 residues. Trimming removed 5 bases from V and 11 bases from J; junction bases left unmatched: 11. Germline V gives CDR1 LNHDA, CDR2 SQIVND (reference sequence). The CDR3 region has the DNA TGTGCCAGTAGTGGACAGACTAGCGGGAGTTTTGAGCAGTATTTT. This encodes CASSGQTSGSFEQYF.